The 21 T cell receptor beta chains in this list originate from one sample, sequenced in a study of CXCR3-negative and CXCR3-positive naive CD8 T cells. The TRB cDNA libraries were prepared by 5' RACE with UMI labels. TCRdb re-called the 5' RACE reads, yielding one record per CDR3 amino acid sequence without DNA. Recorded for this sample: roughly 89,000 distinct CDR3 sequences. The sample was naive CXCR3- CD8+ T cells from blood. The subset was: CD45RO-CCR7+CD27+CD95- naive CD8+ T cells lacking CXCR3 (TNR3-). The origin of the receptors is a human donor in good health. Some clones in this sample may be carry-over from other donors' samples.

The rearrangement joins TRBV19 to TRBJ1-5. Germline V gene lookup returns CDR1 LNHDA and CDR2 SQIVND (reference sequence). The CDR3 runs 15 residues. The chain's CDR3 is CASSIMRYGNQPQHF.

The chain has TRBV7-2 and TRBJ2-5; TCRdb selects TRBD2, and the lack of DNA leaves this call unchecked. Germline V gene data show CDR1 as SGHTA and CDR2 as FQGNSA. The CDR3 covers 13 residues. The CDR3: CASSWTSLETQYF.

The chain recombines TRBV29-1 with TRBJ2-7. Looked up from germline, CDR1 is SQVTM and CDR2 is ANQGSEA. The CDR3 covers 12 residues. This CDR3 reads CSVEDLYDEQYF.

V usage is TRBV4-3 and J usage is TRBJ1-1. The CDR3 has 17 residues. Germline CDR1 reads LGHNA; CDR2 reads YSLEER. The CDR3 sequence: CASSQGVARLLSTEAFF.

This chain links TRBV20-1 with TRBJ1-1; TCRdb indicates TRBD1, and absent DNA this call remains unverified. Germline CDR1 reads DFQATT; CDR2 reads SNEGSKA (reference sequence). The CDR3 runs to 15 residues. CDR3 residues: CSAREAPGGSTEAFF.

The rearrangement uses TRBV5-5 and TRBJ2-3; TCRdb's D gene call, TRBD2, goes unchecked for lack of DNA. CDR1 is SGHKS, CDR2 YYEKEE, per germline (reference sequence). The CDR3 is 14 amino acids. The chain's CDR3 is CASSLGLGLDTQYF.

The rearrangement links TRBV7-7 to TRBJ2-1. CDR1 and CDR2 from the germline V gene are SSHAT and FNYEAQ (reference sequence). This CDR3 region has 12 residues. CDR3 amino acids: CASSLVRNEQFF.

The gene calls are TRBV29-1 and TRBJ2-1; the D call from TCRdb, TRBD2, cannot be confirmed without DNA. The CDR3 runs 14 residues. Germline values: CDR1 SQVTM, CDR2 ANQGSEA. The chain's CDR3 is CSTTTSGIYNEQFF.

This chain's CDR3 is CASSPMDGSYEQYF. This chain joins TRBV19 and TRBJ2-7. Germline V gene data show CDR1 as LNHDA and CDR2 as SQIVND (reference sequence). The CDR3 loop spans 14 amino acids.

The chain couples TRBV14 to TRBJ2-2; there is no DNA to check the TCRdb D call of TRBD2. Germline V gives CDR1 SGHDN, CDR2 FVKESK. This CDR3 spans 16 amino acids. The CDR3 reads CASSQSWDGPSRELFF.

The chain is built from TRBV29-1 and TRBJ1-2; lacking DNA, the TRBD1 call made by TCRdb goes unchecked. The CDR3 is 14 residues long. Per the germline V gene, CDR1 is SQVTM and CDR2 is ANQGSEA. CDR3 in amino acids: CSVEDRDLHYGYTF.

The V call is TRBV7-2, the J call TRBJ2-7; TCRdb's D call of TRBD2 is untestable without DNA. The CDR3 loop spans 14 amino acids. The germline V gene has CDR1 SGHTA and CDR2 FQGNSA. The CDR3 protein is CASSPRGGTYEQYF.

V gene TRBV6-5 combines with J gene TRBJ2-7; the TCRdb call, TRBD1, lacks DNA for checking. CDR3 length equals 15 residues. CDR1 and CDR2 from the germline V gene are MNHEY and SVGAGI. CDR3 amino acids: CASSYSAQALGEQYF.

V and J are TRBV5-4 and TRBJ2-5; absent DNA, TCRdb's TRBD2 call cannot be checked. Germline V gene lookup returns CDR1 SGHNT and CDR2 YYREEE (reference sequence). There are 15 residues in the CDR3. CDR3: CASSTGTSGGETQYF.

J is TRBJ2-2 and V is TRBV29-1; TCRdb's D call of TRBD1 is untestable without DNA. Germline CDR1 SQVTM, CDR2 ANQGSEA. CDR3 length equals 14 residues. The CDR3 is CSVLTGGSTGELFF.

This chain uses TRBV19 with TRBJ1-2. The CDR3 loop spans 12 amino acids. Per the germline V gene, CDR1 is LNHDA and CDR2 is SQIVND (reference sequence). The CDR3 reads CASSTEAYGYTF.

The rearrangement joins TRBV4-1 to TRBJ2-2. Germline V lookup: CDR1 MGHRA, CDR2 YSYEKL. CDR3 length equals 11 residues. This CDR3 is CASSRTGELFF.

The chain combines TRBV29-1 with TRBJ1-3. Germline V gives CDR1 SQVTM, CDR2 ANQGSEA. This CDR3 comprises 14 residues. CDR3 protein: CSVVVPGRGNTIYF.

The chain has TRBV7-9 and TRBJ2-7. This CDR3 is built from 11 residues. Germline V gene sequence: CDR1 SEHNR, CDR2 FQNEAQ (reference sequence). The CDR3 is CASSDTYEQYF.

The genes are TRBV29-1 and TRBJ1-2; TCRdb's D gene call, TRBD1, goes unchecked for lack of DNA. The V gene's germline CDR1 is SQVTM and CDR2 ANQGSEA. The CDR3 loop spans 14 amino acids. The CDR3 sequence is CSVAGLTGIYGYTF.

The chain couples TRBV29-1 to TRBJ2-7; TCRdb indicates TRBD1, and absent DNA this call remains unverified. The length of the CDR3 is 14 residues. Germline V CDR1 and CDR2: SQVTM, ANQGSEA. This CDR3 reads CSVSGTVSSYEQYF.